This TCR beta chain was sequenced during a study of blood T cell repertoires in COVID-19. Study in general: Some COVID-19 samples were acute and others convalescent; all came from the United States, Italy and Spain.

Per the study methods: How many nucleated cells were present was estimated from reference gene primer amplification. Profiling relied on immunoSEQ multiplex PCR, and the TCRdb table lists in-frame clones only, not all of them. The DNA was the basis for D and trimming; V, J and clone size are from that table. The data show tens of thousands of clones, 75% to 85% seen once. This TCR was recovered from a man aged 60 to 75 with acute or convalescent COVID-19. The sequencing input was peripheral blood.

Written as DNA, the CDR3 is TGTGCCAGCAAAGAGGCAGGGCCTAGCAATCAGCCCCAGCATTTT. Translated, it gives CASKEAGPSNQPQHF. This chain joins TRBV28 and TRBJ1-5; tentatively, D is TRBD1 (5 bases). Trimming took off 7 bases at V and 0 bases at J, with 13 bases between the two ends. The CDR3 covers 15 residues. Germline-derived CDR1 and CDR2 are MDHEN and SYDVKM.